A selection of T cell receptor beta chains follows, all from one sample in a study of blood T cell repertoires in COVID-19. This table comes from immunoSEQ multiplex PCR, and its TCRdb copy is limited to in-frame clones, with some not included. The table lists about 24,000 clones, around 88% of them singletons. The sample taken for sequencing was peripheral blood. The receptors originated from a human donor with active COVID-19. The donor label of this sample is uncertain. The CDR3 runs from the conserved cysteine through the conserved F or W. D genes are given only for firm matches. Part of the rows lack a size; the others show once, few, many or a class for expanded clones.

size: .; D: .; J: TRBJ2-4; V: TRBV30; DNA: TGTGCCTGTCGAGAGCCAGCCAAAAACATTCAGTACTTC; CDR3: CACREPAKNIQYF
size: few; D: TRBD1; J: TRBJ2-7; V: TRBV4-1; DNA: TGCGCCAGCAGCCAAGGGTGGCAGACAGGGCACGAGCAGTACTTC; CDR3: CASSQGWQTGHEQYF
size: .; D: TRBD1; J: TRBJ1-2; V: TRBV5-1; DNA: TGCGCCAGCAGCTTGTTGGGAAAGACCGGGACAGACCGTTTTGGCTACACCTTC; CDR3: CASSLLGKTGTDRFGYTF
size: .; D: .; J: TRBJ1-3; V: TRBV6-2/TRBV6-3; DNA: TGTGCCAGCAGTCTCCACAGGACTGGAAACACCATATATTTT; CDR3: CASSLHRTGNTIYF
size: .; D: .; J: TRBJ1-1; V: TRBV30; DNA: TGTGCCTGGAGTGTTAGCACTGAAGCTTTCTTT; CDR3: CAWSVSTEAFF
size: .; D: .; J: TRBJ2-5; V: TRBV6-5; DNA: TGTGCCAGCAGACTAAGTGGCGGAGAGACCCAGTACTTC; CDR3: CASRLSGGETQYF
size: .; D: .; J: TRBJ1-1; V: TRBV5-6; DNA: TGTGCCAGCAGCTTGGGGCTGAACACTGAAGCTTTCTTT; CDR3: CASSLGLNTEAFF
size: .; D: TRBD1; J: TRBJ2-7; V: TRBV18; DNA: TGTGCCAGCTCACAAGACAGGGGCGACGAGCAGTACTTC; CDR3: CASSQDRGDEQYF
size: once; D: .; J: TRBJ2-2; V: TRBV6-5; DNA: TGTGCCAGCACCCTGGGACACCCGAACACCGGGGAGCTGTTTTTT; CDR3: CASTLGHPNTGELFF
size: .; D: .; J: TRBJ2-3; V: TRBV19; DNA: TGTGCCACCACCACCCTCTCGCGGCCTACAGATACGCAGTATTTT; CDR3: CATTTLSRPTDTQYF
size: .; D: .; J: TRBJ2-5; V: TRBV18; DNA: TGTGCCAGCTCACCCGGTACCGATGAGACCCAGTACTTC; CDR3: CASSPGTDETQYF
size: .; D: TRBD2; J: TRBJ2-3; V: TRBV15; DNA: TGTGCCACCAGCATAGCGGGGAGCACAGATACGCAGTATTTT; CDR3: CATSIAGSTDTQYF
size: .; D: .; J: TRBJ2-5; V: TRBV5-1; DNA: TGCGCCAGCAGCTTGGAGGGGCGAGAGACCCAGTACTTC; CDR3: CASSLEGRETQYF
size: .; D: .; J: TRBJ1-2; V: TRBV27; DNA: TGTGCCAGCAGGGGCCCGAGGGCTGGCTATGGCTACACCTTC; CDR3: CASRGPRAGYGYTF
size: .; D: TRBD2; J: TRBJ2-1; V: TRBV5-1; DNA: TGCGCCAGCAGCCTGGCCCGGACTAGCGGGGGGGCCGATGAGCAGTTCTTC; CDR3: CASSLARTSGGADEQFF
size: .; D: .; J: TRBJ2-7; V: TRBV6-6; DNA: TGTGCCAGCAGTTTGGAGATAAGTCCCAGCTCCTACGAGCAGTACTTC; CDR3: CASSLEISPSSYEQYF
size: few; D: .; J: TRBJ2-7; V: TRBV5-1; DNA: TGCGCCAGCAGCTTGAGGCCACAGATTAACTACGAGCAGTACTTC; CDR3: CASSLRPQINYEQYF
size: .; D: TRBD2; J: TRBJ2-1; V: TRBV6-2/TRBV6-3; DNA: TGTGCCAGCAGTTACTCGGCGGGGGTCATCCGAAGTGAGCAGTTCTTC; CDR3: CASSYSAGVIRSEQFF
size: .; D: .; J: TRBJ1-1; V: TRBV11-3; DNA: TGTGCCAGCCGCCCCCCCGGACTGAAGGCTGAAGCTTTCTTT; CDR3: CASRPPGLKAEAFF
size: .; D: .; J: TRBJ1-2; V: TRBV6-5; DNA: TGTGCCAGCAGTTACTCCGGGGGTGGTAAAAGTGGCTACACCTTC; CDR3: CASSYSGGGKSGYTF
size: .; D: .; J: TRBJ2-3; V: TRBV5-8; DNA: TGTGCCAGCAGCTTGGTGGCAGGGAACACAGATACGCAGTATTTT; CDR3: CASSLVAGNTDTQYF
size: .; D: .; J: TRBJ1-4; V: TRBV4-3; DNA: TGCGCCAGCAGCCAAGATTTGGGGGGGAATAATGAAAAACTGTTTTTT; CDR3: CASSQDLGGNNEKLFF
size: .; D: TRBD2; J: TRBJ2-2; V: TRBV6-2/TRBV6-3; DNA: TGTGCCAGCAGCCGTAATATCGGGGGGACCGGGGAGCTGTTTTTT; CDR3: CASSRNIGGTGELFF
size: once; D: .; J: TRBJ2-3; V: TRBV14; DNA: TGTGCCAGCAGCCAAGATGTAAGGGGGAGGGCCACAGATACGCAGTATTTT; CDR3: CASSQDVRGRATDTQYF
size: .; D: TRBD1; J: TRBJ1-2; V: TRBV7-2; DNA: TGTGCCAGCAACGTAATTGGCGGCGGGGGGACAGGGGGCGGCTACACCTTC; CDR3: CASNVIGGGGTGGGYTF
size: .; D: TRBD2; J: TRBJ2-1; V: TRBV19; DNA: TGTGCCAGTAGTACCGACGACTATGGGCGGGAGGGCTTCGATGAGCAGTTCTTC; CDR3: CASSTDDYGREGFDEQFF
size: .; D: TRBD1; J: TRBJ1-1; V: TRBV19; DNA: TGTGCCAGTAGCAGACAGGGAATGGGGAACACTGAAGCTTTCTTT; CDR3: CASSRQGMGNTEAFF
size: .; D: .; J: TRBJ2-3; V: TRBV19; DNA: TGTGCCAGTAGTATCTATCCACAGGGAGTAGCAGATACGCAGTATTTT; CDR3: CASSIYPQGVADTQYF
size: few; D: .; J: TRBJ2-7; V: TRBV27; DNA: TGTGCCAGCAGTTTACCAGGGACCTACGAGCAGTACTTC; CDR3: CASSLPGTYEQYF
size: few; D: TRBD2; J: TRBJ2-3; V: TRBV6-2/TRBV6-3; DNA: TGTGCCAGCAGTTCCCTCGGACTAGCGGGACGAACGCAGTATTTT; CDR3: CASSSLGLAGRTQYF
size: .; D: .; J: TRBJ2-3; V: TRBV7-9; DNA: TGTGCCAGCAGCTTACCCGGGAGCACAGATACGCAGTATTTT; CDR3: CASSLPGSTDTQYF
size: .; D: .; J: TRBJ2-5; V: TRBV3-1/TRBV3-2; DNA: TGTGCCAGCAGCCAAGATCCCCAGGGCGGCGAGACCCAGTACTTC; CDR3: CASSQDPQGGETQYF
size: .; D: TRBD1; J: TRBJ2-3; V: TRBV27; DNA: TGTGCCAGCAGTTTAGTCTTCGTGTCGGGGACAGGGGGTACTTATTTT; CDR3: CASSLVFVSGTGGTYF
size: .; D: TRBD2; J: TRBJ2-1; V: TRBV4-3; DNA: TGCGCCAGCAGCCTATGGCGGGAGCTGAGCAATGAGCAGTTCTTC; CDR3: CASSLWRELSNEQFF
size: .; D: .; J: TRBJ1-1; V: TRBV7-9; DNA: TGTGCCAGCAGCTTAGAGGTCAGGGAAGCTGAAGCTTTCTTT; CDR3: CASSLEVREAEAFF
size: .; D: TRBD2; J: TRBJ2-7; V: TRBV3-1/TRBV3-2; DNA: TGTGCCAGCAGCCAAGTTCCTAGCGGGGGTATCGAGCAGTACTTC; CDR3: CASSQVPSGGIEQYF
size: .; D: TRBD1; J: TRBJ1-5; V: TRBV5-6; DNA: TGTGCCAGCAGCAACCTCAGGGGGAATCAGCCCCAGCATTTT; CDR3: CASSNLRGNQPQHF
size: .; D: .; J: TRBJ2-1; V: TRBV9; DNA: TGTGCCAGCAGCGCCGAGGGTAATGAGCAGTTCTTC; CDR3: CASSAEGNEQFF
size: .; D: TRBD1; J: TRBJ2-2; V: TRBV19; DNA: TGTGCCAGTAGTATAAGGGGGCCCGGGGAGCTGTTTTTT; CDR3: CASSIRGPGELFF
size: .; D: .; J: TRBJ1-1; V: TRBV30; DNA: TGTGCCTGGATACGGAGCGATAGGGGCGCTGAAGCTTTCTTT; CDR3: CAWIRSDRGAEAFF